This T cell receptor (beta chain) appears in the sequencing data of a study of CD8 T cells in ankylosing spondylitis. Study-level results: Characteristic, it appeared, of ankylosing spondylitis blood was a TCR beta motif of about eight highly homologous variants. Reactive arthritis synovial fluid and blood previously showed some of these motif variants.

This clonotype was recorded many times. Its antigen is unidentified. TCRdb itself ran the 5' RACE reads through MiXCR, one entry per CDR3 protein. The sample lists around 490,000 distinct CDR3 sequences, approximately 5.3% occurring once. The length of the CDR3 is 13 residues. Deletions cut 8 bases from V and 6 bases from J, with 15 bases between. This chain connects TRBV12-3 or TRBV12-4 to TRBJ2-3, with D maybe TRBD2 (6 bases). The receptor comes from a male donor with ankylosing spondylitis. The sequencing sample was made of blood, either unsorted or a sorted T cell fraction (not recorded which). CDR3 protein: CASAGRDVDTQYF. In nucleotides, the CDR3 is TGTGCCAGCGCCGGGAGAGATGTTGATACGCAGTATTTT.